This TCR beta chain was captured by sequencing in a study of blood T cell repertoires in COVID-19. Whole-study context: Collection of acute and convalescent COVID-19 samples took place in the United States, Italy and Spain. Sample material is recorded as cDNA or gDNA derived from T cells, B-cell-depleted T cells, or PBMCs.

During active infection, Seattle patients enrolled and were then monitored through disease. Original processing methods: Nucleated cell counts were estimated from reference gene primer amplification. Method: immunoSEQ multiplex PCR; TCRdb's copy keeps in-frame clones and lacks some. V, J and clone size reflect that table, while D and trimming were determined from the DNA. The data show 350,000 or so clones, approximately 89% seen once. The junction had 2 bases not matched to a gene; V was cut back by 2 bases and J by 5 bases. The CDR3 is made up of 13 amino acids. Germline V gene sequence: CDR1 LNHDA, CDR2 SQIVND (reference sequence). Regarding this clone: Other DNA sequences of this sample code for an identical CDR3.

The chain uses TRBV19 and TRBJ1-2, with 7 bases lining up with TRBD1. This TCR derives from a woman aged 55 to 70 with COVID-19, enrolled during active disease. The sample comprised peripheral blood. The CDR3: CASSIPRGYGYTF. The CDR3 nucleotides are TGTGCCAGTAGTATACCCAGGGGGTATGGCTACACCTTC.